The following is a T cell receptor beta chain sequence with its context. This record belongs to a study of shared clonotypes between healthy human individuals. The trim removed 4 bases at V and 6 bases at J, leaving 15 bases unmatched. The CDR3 is 16 residues long. CDR1 is SGHNT and CDR2 is YYREEE in the germline V gene (reference sequence). This table comes from immunoSEQ multiplex PCR, and its TCRdb copy is limited to in-frame clones, with some not included. The table has about 1.1 million clones, 70% to 80% seen once. The V and J genes are TRBV5-4 and TRBJ1-2; 7 bases are shared with TRBD1. This TCR derives from a man aged 18 to 29 in good health. Some clones in this sample may be carry-over from other donors' samples. The specimen was memory CD4+ T cells from PBMCs. The sample's subset: CD45RA-negative fraction. CDR3 sequence (DNA): TGTGCCAGCAGCCAATGGGTTGAGGGGGCTCTTAATGGCTACACCTTC. This gives the protein CASSQWVEGALNGYTF.